The T cell receptor (beta chain) under discussion was sequenced for a study of cytomegalovirus exposure and HLA in healthy donors. The CDR3 loop spans 17 amino acids. Germline CDR1 is SGHDN and CDR2 is FVKESK. V lost 5 bases, J lost 0 bases, and 11 bases stayed unmatched. Primers for the PCR totalled 60 Vbeta and 13 Jbeta. Clones were read by immunoSEQ multiplex PCR, and TCRdb kept only the in-frame ones, dropping some. Among around 130,000 clones listed, around three quarters were seen once. Study-wide results and limits: The majority of CMV-associated TCR beta chains were reported as apparently HLA-restricted in a later analysis. An observed cluster of highly shared sequence variants was recorded as a likely sequencing artifact. Specific recognition of CMV antigens was confirmed in vitro for a few chains (all CMV-associated).

Comment on this clone: As yet, its antigen is unknown.

The sequencing sample was made of PBMCs. The chain recombines TRBV14 with TRBJ2-7; 9 positions match TRBD2. This receptor was identified in a woman in her fifties or sixties in good health and CMV-seropositive. The CDR3 region is CASSSRASGVFSYEQYF. The DNA for the CDR3 is TGTGCCAGCAGCAGCCGGGCTAGCGGGGTCTTCTCCTACGAGCAGTACTTC.